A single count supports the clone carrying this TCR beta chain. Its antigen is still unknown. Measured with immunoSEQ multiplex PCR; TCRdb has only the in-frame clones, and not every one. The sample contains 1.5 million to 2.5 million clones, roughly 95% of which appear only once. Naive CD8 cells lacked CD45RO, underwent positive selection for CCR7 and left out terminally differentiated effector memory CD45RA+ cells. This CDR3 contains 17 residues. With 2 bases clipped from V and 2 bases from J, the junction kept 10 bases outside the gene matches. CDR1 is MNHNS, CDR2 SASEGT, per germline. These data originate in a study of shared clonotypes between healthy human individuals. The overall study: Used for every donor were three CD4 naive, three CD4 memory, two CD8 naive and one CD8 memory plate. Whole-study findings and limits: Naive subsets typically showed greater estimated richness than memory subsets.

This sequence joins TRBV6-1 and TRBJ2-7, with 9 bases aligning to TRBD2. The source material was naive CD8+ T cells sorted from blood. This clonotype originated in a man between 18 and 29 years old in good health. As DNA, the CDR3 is TGTGCCAGCAGTGAACTTTCGCAGACTAGCGGCCCCTACGAGCAGTACTTC. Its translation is CASSELSQTSGPYEQYF.